The 8 T cell receptor beta chains below come from one sample, sequenced in a study of beta chain features in type 1 diabetes. cDNA synthesis used the whole RNA isolate, giving expressed TCRB sequences. TCRdb's copy holds only in-frame clones and misses some; the assay was immunoSEQ multiplex PCR. The data hold around 500,000 clones, with around 10% observed a single time. Sample: naive CD4+ T cells from blood. Receptor source: a woman aged 18-29 years in good health.

The chain uses TRBV28 and TRBJ2-7, with 10 bases matching TRBD2. Germline trimming cut 6 bases from V and 4 bases from J; bases unmatched to any gene: 9. From germline, CDR1 is MDHEN and CDR2 SYDVKM. CDR3 length: 15 residues. CDR3 sequence reads: CASSNGPSGGYEQYV. The CDR3 nucleotides read TGTGCCAGCAGCAACGGCCCTAGCGGGGGTTACGAGCAGTACGTC.

This chain uses TRBV5-4 with TRBJ2-1; no clear D gene. The CDR3 extends over 13 amino acids. V was clipped by 2 bases and J by 9 bases, with 12 bases between them. The germline V gene encodes CDR1 SGHNT and CDR2 YYREEE (reference sequence). Here the CDR3 DNA reads TGTGCCAGCAGCTTACGTGGGTTGGGTGAGCAGTTCTTC. Its translation is CASSLRGLGEQFF.

This clone was seen a handful of times. The rearrangement joins TRBV29-1 to TRBJ2-3; a possible D gene is TRBD2 (6 bases). Germline CDR1 is SQVTM and CDR2 is ANQGSEA. The ends were cut back, 6 bases at V and 4 bases at J, with 17 bases in the middle. This CDR3 region has 14 residues. The CDR3 region has the DNA TGCAGCGTAGCCCGGAGGGGATCGTCAGATACGCAGTATTTT. As protein: CSVARRGSSDTQYF.

In this sample, this clone turned up a few times. CDR3 in amino acids: CASSEYGLSTDTQYF. The CDR3, as DNA: TGTGCCAGCAGTGAATATGGACTTAGCACAGATACGCAGTATTTT. The chain carries TRBV25-1 and TRBJ2-3; D may be TRBD2 (5 bases). Trimming pared 0 bases from V and 0 bases from J, leaving 7 bases between. The CDR3 has 15 residues. Germline CDR1 MGHDK, CDR2 SYGVNS.

This clone has more than one count but fewer than ten. This chain connects TRBV7-8 to TRBJ1-5, with D hard to call. This CDR3 is built from 12 residues. V lost 5 bases to trimming and J lost 5 bases, with 7 bases between them. Germline V CDR1 and CDR2: SGHVS, FQNEAQ. CDR3 protein: CASSPTDQPQHF. The CDR3 coding sequence is TGTGCCAGCAGCCCAACAGATCAGCCCCAGCATTTT.

The sample holds a few counts of this clone. The genes are TRBV5-6 and TRBJ1-5; D gene unclear. Germline V lookup: CDR1 SGHDT, CDR2 YYEEEE. Trimming pared 1 base from V and 4 bases from J, leaving 6 bases between. The CDR3 covers 13 residues. The CDR3 is CASSLWANQPQHF. CDR3 coding DNA: TGTGCCAGCAGCTTGTGGGCAAATCAGCCCCAGCATTTT.

V gene TRBV7-2 combines with J gene TRBJ2-7; TRBD1 might be the D (6 bases). This CDR3 is built from 12 residues. Germline CDR1 and CDR2: SGHTA and FQGNSA. V was shortened by 6 bases and J by 4 bases, with 10 bases between the two germline ends. The CDR3 DNA reads TGTGCCAGCAGTCAACAGGGTTACGAGCAGTACTTC. Its translation: CASSQQGYEQYF.

This clone was seen a few times. The J gene is TRBJ2-1, the V gene TRBV7-9; D not resolved. From germline, CDR1 is SEHNR and CDR2 FQNEAQ (reference sequence). The CDR3 is made up of 13 amino acids. The ends were cut back, 5 bases at V and 7 bases at J, with 12 bases in the middle. The CDR3 sequence: CASSQNRRNEQFF. DNA for the CDR3: TGTGCCAGCAGCCAAAATCGCAGGAATGAGCAGTTCTTC.